This T cell receptor beta chain was documented in a study of blood T cell repertoires in COVID-19. Study context: PBMCs, B-cell-depleted T cells, or T cells provided the cDNA or gDNA that made up the material.

The germline V gene has CDR1 SGHRS and CDR2 YFSETQ. The CDR3 contains 16 residues. Trimming removed 0 bases from V and 0 bases from J; junction bases left unmatched: 1. The assay was immunoSEQ multiplex PCR, and TCRdb's table has in-frame clones only and misses some. Of some 70,000 clones in the sample, roughly 84% are singletons; the top ten hold under 7%. This clone was picked up one time. The source material was peripheral blood. The chain uses TRBV5-1 and TRBJ2-2; 8 nucleotides line up with TRBD1. The TCR originated in a man between 45 and 60 years old with active COVID-19. CDR3 amino acids: CASSLDRGANTGELFF. Here the CDR3 DNA reads TGCGCCAGCAGCTTGGACAGGGGGGCGAACACCGGGGAGCTGTTTTTT.